This TCR beta chain was captured by sequencing in a study of Graves' ophthalmopathy and Graves' hyperthyroidism. This clonotype was detected ten times or more. As the template, RNA transcripts were used to amplify TCR beta CDR3 regions. Second-round multiplex PCR came after a first-round RT-PCR that employed HTBI primers. TCRdb reanalysed the multiplex PCR reads using MiXCR and keeps one entry per CDR3 protein. In the table there are a few hundred thousand distinct CDR3 sequences, approximately 18% of which are singletons. Sequenced input: peripheral blood. The clonotype was recovered from an adult woman with stable Graves' hyperthyroidism.

CDR3 nucleotide sequence: TGCGCCAGCAGCGGGAATAGCGGGAGTTTGGAGACCCAGTACTTC. Protein: CASSGNSGSLETQYF. The chain is built from TRBV5-1 and TRBJ2-5; 9 bases agree with TRBD2. The CDR3 length is 15 residues. The J segment lost 5 bases and the V segment lost 4 bases, leaving 9 bases of the junction unmatched. CDR1 is SGHRS, CDR2 YFSETQ, per germline.